This T cell receptor beta chain is drawn from a study of CD8 T cells in ankylosing spondylitis. Study-wide results and caveats: What appeared characteristic of ankylosing spondylitis blood was a TCR beta motif of 7 or 8 highly homologous variants. Disease-associated clones were reportedly significantly overrepresented in matched ankylosing spondylitis synovial fluid. The disease-linked clones had a CD8+ phenotype and low blood frequencies.

Quantitative molecular-barcoded 5'-RACE generated the TCR beta libraries. TCRdb re-analysed the 5' RACE reads in MiXCR, keeping a single row per CDR3 protein. The sample records under 300,000 distinct CDR3 sequences, 18% being singletons. CDR1 and CDR2 from the germline V gene are MNHEY and SVGEGT. V shed 2 bases and J shed 1 base, with 17 bases lying between them. The CDR3 is 17 residues long. This clonotype came up a few times. Its antigen is not identified. This TCR came from a male donor with ankylosing spondylitis or in good health (not recorded which). Sequenced material: blood, either unsorted or a sorted T cell fraction (not recorded which). The chain couples TRBV6-2 or TRBV6-3 to TRBJ2-5; possible D gene TRBD2, 6 bases. The CDR3, as DNA: TGTGCCAGCAGTTACGGTCGTATGGCCGGGAGCCAAGAGACCCAGTACTTC. It codes for CASSYGRMAGSQETQYF.